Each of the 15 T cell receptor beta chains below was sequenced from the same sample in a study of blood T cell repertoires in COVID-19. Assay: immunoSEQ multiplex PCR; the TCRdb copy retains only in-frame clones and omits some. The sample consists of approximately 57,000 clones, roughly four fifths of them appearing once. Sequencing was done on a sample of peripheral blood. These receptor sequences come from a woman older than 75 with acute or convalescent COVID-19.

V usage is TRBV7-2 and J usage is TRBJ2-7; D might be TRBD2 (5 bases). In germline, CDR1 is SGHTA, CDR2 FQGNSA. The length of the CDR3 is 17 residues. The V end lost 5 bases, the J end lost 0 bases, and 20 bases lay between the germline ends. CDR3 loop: CASSPAMAADVSYEQYF. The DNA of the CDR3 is TGTGCCAGCAGCCCTGCCATGGCAGCGGACGTCTCCTACGAGCAGTACTTC.

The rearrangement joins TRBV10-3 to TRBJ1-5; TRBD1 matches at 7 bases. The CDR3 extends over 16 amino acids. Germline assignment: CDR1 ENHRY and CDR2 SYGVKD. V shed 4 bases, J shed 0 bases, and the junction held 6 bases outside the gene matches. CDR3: CAISASGQLSNQPQHF. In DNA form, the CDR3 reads TGTGCCATCAGTGCTTCGGGACAGCTTAGCAATCAGCCCCAGCATTTT.

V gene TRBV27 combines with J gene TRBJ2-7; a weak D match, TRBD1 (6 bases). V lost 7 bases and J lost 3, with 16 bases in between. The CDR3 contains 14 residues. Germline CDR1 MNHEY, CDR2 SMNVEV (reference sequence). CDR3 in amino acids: CASKVRGHDYEQYF. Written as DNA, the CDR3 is TGTGCCAGCAAGGTCCGGGGACATGACTACGAGCAGTACTTC.

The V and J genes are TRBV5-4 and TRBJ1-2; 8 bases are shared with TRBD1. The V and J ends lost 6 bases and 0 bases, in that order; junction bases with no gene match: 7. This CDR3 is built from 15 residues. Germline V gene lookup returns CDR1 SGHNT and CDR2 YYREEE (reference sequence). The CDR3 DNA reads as TGTGCCAGCACCTCTGGGGACAGGTCTAACTATGGCTACACCTTC. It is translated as CASTSGDRSNYGYTF.

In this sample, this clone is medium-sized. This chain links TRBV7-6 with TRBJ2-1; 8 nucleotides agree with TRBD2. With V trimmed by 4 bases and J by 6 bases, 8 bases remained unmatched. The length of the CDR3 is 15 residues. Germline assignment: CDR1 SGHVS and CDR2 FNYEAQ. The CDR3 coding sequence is TGTGCCAGCAGCTCCCGGGGGGGTGTGGGCAATGAGCAGTTCTTC. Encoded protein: CASSSRGGVGNEQFF.

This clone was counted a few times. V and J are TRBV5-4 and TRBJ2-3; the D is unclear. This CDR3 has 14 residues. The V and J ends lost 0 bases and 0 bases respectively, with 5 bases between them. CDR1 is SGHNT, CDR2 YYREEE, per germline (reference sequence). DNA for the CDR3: TGTGCCAGCAGCTTGGAGCGAAGCACAGATACGCAGTATTTT. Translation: CASSLERSTDTQYF.

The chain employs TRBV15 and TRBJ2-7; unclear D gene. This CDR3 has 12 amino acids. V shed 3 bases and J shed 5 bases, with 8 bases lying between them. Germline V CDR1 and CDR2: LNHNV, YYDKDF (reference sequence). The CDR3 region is CATSSNSNEQYF. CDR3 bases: TGTGCCACCAGCAGTAACTCTAACGAGCAGTACTTC.

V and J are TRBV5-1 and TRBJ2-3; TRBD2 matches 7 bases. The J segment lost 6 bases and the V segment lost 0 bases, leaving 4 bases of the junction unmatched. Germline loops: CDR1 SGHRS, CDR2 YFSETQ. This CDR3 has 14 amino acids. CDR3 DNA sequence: TGCGCCAGCAGCTTGGCCGCGGGGGAGGATACGCAGTATTTT. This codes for CASSLAAGEDTQYF. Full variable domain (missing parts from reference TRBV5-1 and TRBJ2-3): KAGVTQTPRYLIKTRGQQVTLSCSPISGHRSVSWYQQTPGQGLQFLFEYFSETQRNKGNFPGRFSGRQFSNSRSEMNVSTLELGDSALYLCASSLAAGEDTQYFGPGTRLTVL.

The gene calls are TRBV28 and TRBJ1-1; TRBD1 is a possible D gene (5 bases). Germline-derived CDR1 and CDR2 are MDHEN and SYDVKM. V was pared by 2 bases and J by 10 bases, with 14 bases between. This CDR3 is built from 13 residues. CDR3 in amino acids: CASSLTRIGGAFF. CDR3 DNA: TGTGCCAGCAGTTTAACACGGATCGGGGGAGCTTTCTTT.

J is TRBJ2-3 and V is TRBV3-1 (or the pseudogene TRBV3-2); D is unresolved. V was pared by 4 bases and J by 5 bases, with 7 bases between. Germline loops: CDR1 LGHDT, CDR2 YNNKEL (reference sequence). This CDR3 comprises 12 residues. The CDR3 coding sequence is TGTGCCAGCAGCCCGTCGGGAGATACGCAGTATTTT. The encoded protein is CASSPSGDTQYF.

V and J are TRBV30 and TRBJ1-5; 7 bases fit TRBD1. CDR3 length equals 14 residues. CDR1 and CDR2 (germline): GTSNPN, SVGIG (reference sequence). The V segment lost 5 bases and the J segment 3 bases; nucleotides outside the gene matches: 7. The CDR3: CAWGTDADNQPQHF. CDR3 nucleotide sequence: TGTGCCTGGGGGACAGACGCTGACAATCAGCCCCAGCATTTT.

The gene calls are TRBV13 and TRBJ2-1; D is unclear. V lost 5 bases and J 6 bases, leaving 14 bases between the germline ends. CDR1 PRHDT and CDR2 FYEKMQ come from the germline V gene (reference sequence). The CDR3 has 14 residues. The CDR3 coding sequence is TGTGCCAGCAGCCATCGCGGTCGTAGCAATGAGCAGTTCTTC. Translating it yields CASSHRGRSNEQFF.

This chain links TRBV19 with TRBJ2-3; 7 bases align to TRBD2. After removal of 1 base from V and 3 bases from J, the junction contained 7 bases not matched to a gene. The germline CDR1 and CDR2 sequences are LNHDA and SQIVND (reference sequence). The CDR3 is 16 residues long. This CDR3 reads CASSIGRERYTDTQYF. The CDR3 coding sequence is TGTGCCAGTAGTATAGGGCGGGAGCGGTATACAGATACGCAGTATTTT. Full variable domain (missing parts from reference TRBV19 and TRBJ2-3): DGGITQSPKYLFRKEGQNVTLSCEQNLNHDAMYWYRQDPGQGLRLIYYSQIVNDFQKGDIAEGYSVSREKKESFPLTVTSAQKNPTAFYLCASSIGRERYTDTQYFGPGTRLTVL.

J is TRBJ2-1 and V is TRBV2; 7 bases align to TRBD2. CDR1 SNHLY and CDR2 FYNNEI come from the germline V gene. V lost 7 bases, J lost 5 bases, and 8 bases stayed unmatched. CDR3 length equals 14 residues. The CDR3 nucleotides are TGTGCCAGCATTCGGGGACTACCAAACAATGAGCAGTTCTTC. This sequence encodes CASIRGLPNNEQFF.

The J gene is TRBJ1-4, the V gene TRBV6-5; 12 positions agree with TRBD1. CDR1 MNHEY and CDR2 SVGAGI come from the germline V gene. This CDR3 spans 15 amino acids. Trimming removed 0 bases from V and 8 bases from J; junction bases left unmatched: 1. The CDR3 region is CASSYSGQGAEKLFF. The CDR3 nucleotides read TGTGCCAGCAGTTACTCGGGACAGGGGGCCGAAAAACTGTTTTTT.